The 9 T cell receptor beta chains in this list originate from one sample, sequenced in a study of human T cells and chemical hapten exposure. TCRdb recomputed calls from the RACE reads with MiXCR, one row per CDR3 protein. In the table there are around 130,000 distinct CDR3 sequences, around 8.3% of which are singletons. Time point given: healthy volunteer bleed at 2 weeks. The study extracted total RNA from unfractionated whole blood. Sequenced sample: whole blood. The receptors here all came from a male donor in good health. Some clones in this sample may be carry-over from other donors' samples.

This clonotype was picked up many times. J is TRBJ2-3 and V is TRBV20-1; D remains ambiguous. CDR1 DFQATT and CDR2 SNEGSKA come from the germline V gene (reference sequence). V was shortened by 3 bases and J by 5 bases, with 3 bases between the two germline ends. The CDR3 totals 10 residues. Written as DNA, the CDR3 is TGCAGTGCTAGCCAAGATACGCAGTATTTT. Its translation: CSASQDTQYF.

This clonotype appeared a few times. V gene TRBV20-1 combines with J gene TRBJ2-7, with D possibly TRBD2 on 5 matching bases. The germline gives CDR1 DFQATT, CDR2 SNEGSKA (reference sequence). The CDR3 loop spans 13 amino acids. Trimming shortened V by 5 bases and J by 3 bases, and 14 bases separated the two germline ends. CDR3 DNA sequence: TGCAGTGCTCGGGGAACAGAGGTCTACGAGCAGTACTTC. The encoded protein is CSARGTEVYEQYF.

In its sample, this clonotype was seen many times. This rearrangement joins TRBV20-1 to TRBJ2-1, with 12 nucleotides matching TRBD2. J lost 2 bases, V lost 2 bases, and 16 bases had no gene match. Looked up from germline, CDR1 is DFQATT and CDR2 is SNEGSKA (reference sequence). The CDR3 loop spans 20 amino acids. DNA for the CDR3: TGCAGTGCTAGAAGGGGGGCTAGCGGGAGGGTTGCGGAACCCTACAATGAGCAGTTCTTC. Translated: CSARRGASGRVAEPYNEQFF.

This clonotype showed up many times. This chain joins TRBV12-3 or TRBV12-4 and TRBJ2-2, with D uncertain. CDR3 length equals 14 residues. Trimming cost V 1 base and J 1 base, with 4 bases left between them. The DNA of the CDR3 is TGTGCCAGCAGTTTAGAGGAGAACACCGGGGAGCTGTTTTTT. It encodes CASSLEENTGELFF.

This clonotype was seen many times. The rearrangement links TRBV6-2 or TRBV6-3 to TRBJ1-5; D remains ambiguous. The V and J ends lost 7 bases and 2 bases respectively, with 12 bases between them. This CDR3 region has 14 residues. CDR1 MNHEY and CDR2 SVGEGT come from the germline V gene. In DNA form, the CDR3 reads TGTGCCAGCACTATAAGCCTGGGCAATCAGCCCCAGCATTTT. Translating gives CASTISLGNQPQHF.

This clonotype has more than one count but fewer than ten. The rearrangement uses TRBV20-1 and TRBJ2-7, with D possibly matching TRBD1 (7 bases). V lost 3 bases, J lost 4 bases, and 34 bases lay in between. The CDR3 length is 20 residues. CDR1 DFQATT and CDR2 SNEGSKA come from the germline V gene (reference sequence). The CDR3 nucleotides read TGCAGTGCTAGTCCAGGGGGGAACTCCCCAGGAGCGCTAGGCGGGTACGAGCAGTACTTC. This codes for CSASPGGNSPGALGGYEQYF.

The genes are TRBV5-1 and TRBJ1-3, with 9 nucleotides matching TRBD1. From germline, CDR1 is SGHRS and CDR2 YFSETQ. Trimming at V came to 4 bases and at J to 1 base, leaving 9 bases not matched to a gene. There are 17 residues in the CDR3. CDR3 sequence (DNA): TGCGCCAGCAGCCCGGCCGGGACAGGGAGGTCTGGAAACACCATATATTTT. It codes for CASSPAGTGRSGNTIYF.

V and J are TRBV21-1 and TRBJ1-4. TRBV21-1 is a documented pseudogene. The CDR3 spans 17 residues. CDR3 region: CASSSSHGRTTNEKLFF. The DNA of the CDR3 is TGTGCCAGCAGCAGCTCACATGGACGGACAACTAATGAAAAACTGTTTTTT.

This sequence joins TRBV12-3 or TRBV12-4 and TRBJ1-5, with 7 positions matching TRBD1. CDR3 length: 14 residues. V lost 8 bases and J lost 11; bases outside the gene matches: 15. The CDR3, as DNA: TGTGCCAGCGGGACTGACAGGGATCACGGGACCCAGCATTTT. Its protein product is CASGTDRDHGTQHF.